This is a list of T cell receptor beta chains from one sample in a study of shared clonotypes between healthy human individuals. Profiling relied on immunoSEQ multiplex PCR, and the TCRdb table lists in-frame clones only, not all of them. This sample has over a million clones, with around three quarters found just once. Sequenced: memory CD4+ T cells from PBMCs. These receptors all stem from a man between 18 and 35 years old in good health. Some clones in this sample may be carry-over from other donors' samples. Both conserved end residues are part of each CDR3. Each record gives: V gene, clone size, CDR3 length, D gene, J gene, CDR3 DNA, CDR3 protein. The D gene is left open where the match is weak. The size entry is marked missing in some rows and otherwise reads once, few, many or a size class.

TRBV29-1,-,13,-,TRBJ2-1,TGCAGCGTTGGCCAGGGACCCTACAATGAGCAGTTCTTC,CSVGQGPYNEQFF
TRBV9,-,18,TRBD2,TRBJ2-1,TGTGCCAGCAGCAAGGGACTAGCGGGACCGTCGTTTTTCAATGAGCAGTTCTTC,CASSKGLAGPSFFNEQFF
TRBV28,-,15,TRBD1,TRBJ1-1,TGTGCCAGCAGTTGGACAGGGATCGGGAACACTGAAGCTTTCTTT,CASSWTGIGNTEAFF
TRBV7-2,-,15,TRBD2,TRBJ2-3,TGTGCCAGCAGCTCGATGGGACTAGCTTCAGATACGCAGTATTTT,CASSSMGLASDTQYF
TRBV5-1,-,14,-,TRBJ2-3,TGCGCCAGCAGCATCGGGACTTTCACAGATACGCAGTATTTT,CASSIGTFTDTQYF
TRBV25-1,once,15,-,TRBJ2-3,TGTGCCAGCAGTTCACAGGACTGGTACACAGATACGCAGTATTTT,CASSSQDWYTDTQYF
TRBV25-1,-,15,-,TRBJ1-1,TGTGCCAGCAGTGAACTTGGTAGTACCGGGGGTGAAGCTTTCTTT,CASSELGSTGGEAFF
TRBV28,-,14,TRBD2,TRBJ2-7,TGTGCCAGCAGTCTAGCGGGAGATGCCTACGAGCAGTACTTC,CASSLAGDAYEQYF
TRBV11-2,-,16,TRBD1,TRBJ2-1,TGTGCCAGCAGCAAAACCGGGACAGTTAACTACAATGAGCAGTTCTTC,CASSKTGTVNYNEQFF
TRBV28,-,15,-,TRBJ1-1,TGTGCCAGCAGTTCCCCGACGCCTGGTGGCACTGAAGCTTTCTTT,CASSSPTPGGTEAFF
TRBV7-2,-,15,-,TRBJ2-2,TGTGCCAGCAGCTTCCGGGGCGGGAACACCGGGGAGCTGTTTTTT,CASSFRGGNTGELFF
TRBV30,few,13,TRBD1,TRBJ2-7,TGTGCCTGGAGTGGTGACAGGGCGTACGAGCAGTACTTC,CAWSGDRAYEQYF
TRBV5-1,-,16,-,TRBJ2-5,TGCGCCAGCAGCTCTGACTACCGACAGTCAGGAGAGACCCAGTACTTC,CASSSDYRQSGETQYF
TRBV27,-,15,-,TRBJ1-1,TGTGCCAGCAGTTTTTGGGGGCGCGGGAACACTGAAGCTTTCTTT,CASSFWGRGNTEAFF
TRBV28,-,16,-,TRBJ1-2,TGTGCCAGCAGTTTAGTAGAACGCCCGACTCTTTATGGCTACACCTTC,CASSLVERPTLYGYTF
TRBV5-1,-,14,-,TRBJ1-3,TGCGCCAGCAGCGTCGAGGGGTTGAGAAACACCATATATTTT,CASSVEGLRNTIYF
TRBV28,-,14,-,TRBJ1-2,TGTGCCAGCAGTTTATCCAGGGGTTACTATGGCTACACCTTC,CASSLSRGYYGYTF
TRBV28,-,11,TRBD2,TRBJ2-5,TGTGCCAGCAGGCTGGGGGGGGGCCAGTACTTC,CASRLGGGQYF
TRBV5-1,-,15,-,TRBJ2-2,TGCGCCAGCAGCCCTGGGGATGCATCAGCCGGGGAGCTGTTTTTT,CASSPGDASAGELFF
TRBV7-9,-,13,TRBD2,TRBJ2-5,TGTGCCAGCAGGGAAGGGACTAGCGGGAATCTCTACTTC,CASREGTSGNLYF
TRBV7-2,-,16,-,TRBJ1-5,TGTGCCAGCAGTAAAACAGGATTATATAGCAATCAGCCCCAGCATTTT,CASSKTGLYSNQPQHF
TRBV27,once,15,-,TRBJ2-1,TGTGCCAGCAGTTCAGGCGGCTTCCGAGGGGGTGAGCAGTTCTTC,CASSSGGFRGGEQFF
TRBV5-1,-,18,TRBD2,TRBJ2-1,TGCGCCAGCGAAACCGGGACAGGGACTAGCGGGAGCTACAATGAGCAGTTCTTC,CASETGTGTSGSYNEQFF
TRBV5-1,-,15,-,TRBJ2-7,TGCGCCAGCAGCTTGGACACCCCCTCACTTGGCGAGCAGTACTTC,CASSLDTPSLGEQYF
TRBV2,few,11,-,TRBJ2-7,TGTGCCAGCAGTGTACTCGGCGAGCAGTACTTC,CASSVLGEQYF
TRBV7-9,-,14,TRBD2,TRBJ2-1,TGTGCCAGCAGCGCAAGCGGGAGCAGCGGTGAGCAGTTCTTC,CASSASGSSGEQFF
TRBV4-2,-,16,TRBD2,TRBJ2-7,TGTGCCAGCAGCCAAGGACTAGCGGGAGGGCCTTACGAGCAGTACTTC,CASSQGLAGGPYEQYF
TRBV18,-,14,-,TRBJ1-2,TGTGCCAGCTCTCCGGGGGTATGGGACTATGGCTACACCTTC,CASSPGVWDYGYTF
TRBV7-2,once,15,TRBD2,TRBJ2-7,TGTGCCAGCAGCCTAATAGCGGGAGGGGACCACGAGCAGTACTTC,CASSLIAGGDHEQYF
TRBV7-8,-,16,TRBD1,TRBJ1-1,TGTGCCAGCAGCTTAGCGAGGGACAGGGCGAACACTGAAGCTTTCTTT,CASSLARDRANTEAFF
TRBV10-3,-,14,-,TRBJ2-3,TGTGCCATCAGTGAAATGCGGATCGCAGATACGCAGTATTTT,CAISEMRIADTQYF
TRBV18,few,14,-,TRBJ2-5,TGTGCCAGCTCACCACCGTCTGGGACAGAGACCCAGTACTTC,CASSPPSGTETQYF
TRBV5-1,-,14,-,TRBJ2-6,TGCGCCAGCAGCCCAGGGGCGGTAGCCAACGTCCTGACTTTC,CASSPGAVANVLTF
TRBV7-2,-,16,-,TRBJ1-2,TGTGCCAGCAGCTTACAAGGGATTAGCGCTAACTATGGCTACACCTTC,CASSLQGISANYGYTF
TRBV7-2,-,17,-,TRBJ1-2,TGTGCCAGCAGCTTAGCGGTAGGTGCCAGGACCGACTATGGCTACACCTTC,CASSLAVGARTDYGYTF
TRBV9,-,15,TRBD2,TRBJ2-1,TGTGCCAGCAGCGTAGGCACTAGCGGGAGCTATGAGCAGTTCTTC,CASSVGTSGSYEQFF
TRBV5-1,-,14,-,TRBJ1-3,TGCGCCAGCAGCCCGACAAACTCTGGAAACACCATATATTTT,CASSPTNSGNTIYF
TRBV19,few,14,TRBD1,TRBJ1-1,TGTGCCACGTGTCCCGGGACAGGTAACACTGAAGCTTTCTTT,CATCPGTGNTEAFF
TRBV18,few,14,TRBD2,TRBJ2-1,TGTGCCAGCTCACCACGAACTAGCGGGAATGAGCAGTTCTTC,CASSPRTSGNEQFF
TRBV5-5,-,14,-,TRBJ1-2,TGTGCCAGCAGCTTGGGTTTTGCAAACTATGGCTACACCTTC,CASSLGFANYGYTF
TRBV28,few,15,-,TRBJ2-4,TGTGCCAGCAGGGTGGGGAGTAGAGTAGGGGGCATTCAGTACTTC,CASRVGSRVGGIQYF
TRBV20-1,-,10,-,TRBJ1-2,TGCAGTCCTGGAGACTATGGCTACACCTTC,CSPGDYGYTF
TRBV28,-,15,-,TRBJ1-3,TGTGCCAGCAGTTTGCTTTGGGGGTCTGGAAACACCATATATTTT,CASSLLWGSGNTIYF
TRBV5-1,-,15,TRBD1,TRBJ2-1,TGCGCCAGCAGCCCCACAGGGGAGCCCTACAATGAGCAGTTCTTC,CASSPTGEPYNEQFF
TRBV18,-,13,-,TRBJ1-2,TGTGCCAGCTCACCGTCCGGGACTAGTGGCTACACCTTC,CASSPSGTSGYTF
TRBV19,-,13,-,TRBJ1-2,TGTGCCAGTAGTGTGACCGGGGACACTGGCTACACCTTC,CASSVTGDTGYTF
TRBV4-2,-,15,-,TRBJ1-1,TGTGCCAGCAGCTTGGTTGACATGTTTAGCACTGAAGCTTTCTTT,CASSLVDMFSTEAFF